These 9 T cell receptor beta chains share one sample of origin, sequenced in a study of blood T cells in healthy people across ages. It was with a sample-barcoded 5' primer and a J-beta primer mix that a second PCR of roughly 7 to 11 cycles was run. Using its own MiXCR run on the 5' RACE reads, TCRdb lists one record per CDR3 protein. The sample holds around 1,500,000 distinct CDR3 sequences; approximately 42% are singletons and the top ten take 7% to 9.5%. Specimen: blood. These receptors all come from a woman under 30 in good health.

The rearrangement uses TRBV7-9 and TRBJ2-3; 8 nucleotides line up with TRBD2. The trim removed 5 bases at V and 4 bases at J, leaving 14 bases unmatched. Germline V gene sequence: CDR1 SEHNR, CDR2 FQNEAQ (reference sequence). The CDR3 is made up of 17 amino acids. The CDR3 region is CASSPREGGGLPDTQYF. In DNA, the CDR3 is TGTGCCAGCAGCCCCCGAGAGGGCGGGGGGCTGCCAGATACGCAGTATTTT.

The chain employs TRBV28 and TRBJ2-5; 8 positions agree with TRBD2. Germline loops: CDR1 MDHEN, CDR2 SYDVKM. The CDR3 is made up of 14 amino acids. The junction had 14 bases not matched to a gene; V was cut back by 6 bases and J by 11 bases. DNA of the CDR3: TGTGCCAGCAGGTTAAAAGCGGGAGCACGTGAGCAGTACTTC. Its translation: CASRLKAGAREQYF.

The chain couples TRBV28 to TRBJ2-2; TRBD1 aligns across 7 bases. V shed 6 bases, J shed 0 bases, and the junction held 7 bases outside the gene matches. Germline CDR1 MDHEN, CDR2 SYDVKM. The CDR3 contains 16 residues. The CDR3 region has the DNA TGTGCCAGCAGGAACCCCGGGACAGCGAACACCGGGGAGCTGTTTTTT. It translates to CASRNPGTANTGELFF.

The chain uses TRBV30 and TRBJ2-1, with 7 bases that match TRBD1. The germline V gene has CDR1 GTSNPN and CDR2 SVGIG (reference sequence). The CDR3 runs to 15 residues. The V gene end was trimmed by 5 bases and the J gene end by 2 bases; junction bases not matched to a gene: 9. DNA for the CDR3: TGTGCCTGGTCCGCGGGTCAGGGGGCCTACAATGAGCAGTTCTTC. This sequence encodes CAWSAGQGAYNEQFF.

V is TRBV20-1 and J is TRBJ2-1; TRBD2 matches at 13 bases. The CDR3 spans 16 residues. The germline V gene has CDR1 DFQATT and CDR2 SNEGSKA (reference sequence). Trimming took 6 bases from V and 5 from J; bases not matched to a gene: 10. CDR3 residues: CSAPAIGTSGDNEQFF. CDR3 coding DNA: TGCAGTGCCCCTGCCATAGGGACTAGCGGGGACAATGAGCAGTTCTTC.

In this sample, this clonotype turned up a few times. This rearrangement joins TRBV29-1 to TRBJ2-2; 7 nucleotides match TRBD1. V lost 3 bases, J lost 4 bases, and 8 bases stayed unmatched. Germline CDR1 is SQVTM and CDR2 is ANQGSEA. This CDR3 spans 15 amino acids. In DNA, the CDR3 is TGCAGCGTTGATCGAGGGGGCCTAGTCACCGGGGAGCTGTTTTTT. Translated: CSVDRGGLVTGELFF.

This clonotype has just a few counts. V is TRBV10-3 and J is TRBJ1-5, with D tentatively TRBD1 (5 bases). CDR3 length: 18 residues. Trimming stripped 0 bases from V and 0 bases from J, with 15 bases between. Germline-derived CDR1 and CDR2 are ENHRY and SYGVKD. CDR3 in DNA: TGTGCCATCAGTGAGTCGAATGAGGGGAGATATAGCAATCAGCCCCAGCATTTT. This gives the protein CAISESNEGRYSNQPQHF.

The chain joins TRBV6-2 or TRBV6-3 to TRBJ2-7; D unresolved. V lost 5 bases and J lost 6, with 17 bases in between. The CDR3 is made up of 14 amino acids. Germline-derived CDR1 and CDR2 are MNHEY and SVGEGT. The CDR3 DNA reads as TGTGCCAGCAGTCCTGAGGCTAGTGGTGTCGAGCAGTACTTC. Encoded protein: CASSPEASGVEQYF.

The chain is built from TRBV9 and TRBJ1-1, with D possibly being TRBD1 (6 bases). The ends were cut back, 4 bases at V and 6 bases at J, with 22 bases in the middle. The CDR3 runs 16 residues. The V gene's germline CDR1 is SGDLS and CDR2 YYNGEE. DNA for the CDR3: TGTGCCAGCAGCCCGCCGGGGACTTCCGGGACACCTGAAGCTTTCTTT. Its protein product is CASSPPGTSGTPEAFF.